This T cell receptor (beta chain) was retrieved from a study of cytomegalovirus exposure and HLA in healthy donors. This clone was counted a single time. Its antigen is currently unknown. Germline V gene lookup returns CDR1 SGHRS and CDR2 YFSETQ. V shed 4 bases, J shed 1 base, and the junction held 10 bases outside the gene matches. The CDR3 extends over 17 amino acids. Study results and caveats: According to a later analysis, TCR clusters from the first cohort tended to co-occur in the roughly 130 validation repertoires. Listed as cytomegalovirus-associated were around 160 TCR beta chains.

Some clones are missing from TCRdb's copy, which holds only in-frame ones; the method was immunoSEQ multiplex PCR. The sample shows some 170,000 clones, less than 90% of them seen only once. The sequencing input was PBMCs. V is TRBV5-1 and J is TRBJ2-4; 8 bases align to TRBD2. This clonotype originated in a man younger than 40 in good health and CMV-seropositive. CDR3 sequence (DNA): TGCGCCAGCAGCACCATAGCGGGAAATTCGGCCAAAAACATTCAGTACTTC. Translation gives CASSTIAGNSAKNIQYF.